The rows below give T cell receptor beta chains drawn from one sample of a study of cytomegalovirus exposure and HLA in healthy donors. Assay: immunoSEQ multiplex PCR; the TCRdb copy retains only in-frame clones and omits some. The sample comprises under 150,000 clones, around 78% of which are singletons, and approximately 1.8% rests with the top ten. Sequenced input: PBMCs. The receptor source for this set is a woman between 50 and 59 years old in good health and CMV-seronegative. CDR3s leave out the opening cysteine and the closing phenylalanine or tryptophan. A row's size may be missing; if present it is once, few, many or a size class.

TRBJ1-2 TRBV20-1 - SAGGGYT
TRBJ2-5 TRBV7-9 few ASSVRSGQVETQY
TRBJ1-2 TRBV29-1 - SVPTLENGYT
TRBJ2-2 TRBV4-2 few ASAGLTNTGELF
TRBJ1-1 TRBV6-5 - ASSYKGAKNTEPF
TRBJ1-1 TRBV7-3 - ASSLWRGQNTEAF
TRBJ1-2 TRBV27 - ASGKEGQGDGYT
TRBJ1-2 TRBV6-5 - ASSYMGDYGYT
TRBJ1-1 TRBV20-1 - SAFRGTEAF
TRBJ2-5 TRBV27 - ASSRGTSGYQETQY
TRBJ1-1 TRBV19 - ASSIDGRGNTEAF
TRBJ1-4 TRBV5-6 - ASSFIQGNIGEKLF
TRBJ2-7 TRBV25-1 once ASSGRGYYEQY
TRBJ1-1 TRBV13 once ASSLGPGDRGNTEAF
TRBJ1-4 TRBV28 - ASSLGQHSTNEKLF
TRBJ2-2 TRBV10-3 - ATQGLAGGQTGELF
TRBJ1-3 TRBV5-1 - ASSLIHSSGNTIY
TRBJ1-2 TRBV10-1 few ASTSTGPNYGYT
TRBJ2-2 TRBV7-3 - ASSLSGYTGELF
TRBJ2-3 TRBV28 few ASSFAREGDTQY
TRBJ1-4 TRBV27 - ASSFFGQGEKLF
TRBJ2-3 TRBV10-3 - AISEGQSGDTQY
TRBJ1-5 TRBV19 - ASRSRDIGHSNQPQH
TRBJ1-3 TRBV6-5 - ASSYSSRAGNTIY
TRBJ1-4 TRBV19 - ASSIVRGEEKLF
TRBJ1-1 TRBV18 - ASSLSTKNTEAF
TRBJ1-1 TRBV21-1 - ASSKGGGGAGWNTEAF
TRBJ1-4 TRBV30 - AWSPGSGNEKLF
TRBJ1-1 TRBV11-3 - ASSFGQGSTEAF
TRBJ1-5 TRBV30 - AWSVGGGSQPQH
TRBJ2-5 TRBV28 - ASNPKYDRDETQY
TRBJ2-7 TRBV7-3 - ASSPGQGYEQY
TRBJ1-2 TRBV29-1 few SVRTGNPNYGYT
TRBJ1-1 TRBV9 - ASSGDRVRGPRVNTEAF
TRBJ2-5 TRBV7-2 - ASSLRRGLGETQY
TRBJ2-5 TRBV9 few ASSVELAGGGETQY
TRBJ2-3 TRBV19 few ASNLPGGTANTQY
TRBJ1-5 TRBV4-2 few ASSQGLGTGAIDQPQH
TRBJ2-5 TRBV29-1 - SVRTSGRLGKTQY
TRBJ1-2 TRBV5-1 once ASSLAGRRATGGYT
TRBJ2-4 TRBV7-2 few ASSLAGIQGRAKNIQY
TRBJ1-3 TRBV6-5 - ASSVGTTGNTIY
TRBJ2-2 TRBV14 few ASSRGSGELF
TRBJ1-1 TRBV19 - ASSIRGANTEAF
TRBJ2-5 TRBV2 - ASSITGVGSGTQY
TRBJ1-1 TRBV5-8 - ASSLTGRVNTEAF